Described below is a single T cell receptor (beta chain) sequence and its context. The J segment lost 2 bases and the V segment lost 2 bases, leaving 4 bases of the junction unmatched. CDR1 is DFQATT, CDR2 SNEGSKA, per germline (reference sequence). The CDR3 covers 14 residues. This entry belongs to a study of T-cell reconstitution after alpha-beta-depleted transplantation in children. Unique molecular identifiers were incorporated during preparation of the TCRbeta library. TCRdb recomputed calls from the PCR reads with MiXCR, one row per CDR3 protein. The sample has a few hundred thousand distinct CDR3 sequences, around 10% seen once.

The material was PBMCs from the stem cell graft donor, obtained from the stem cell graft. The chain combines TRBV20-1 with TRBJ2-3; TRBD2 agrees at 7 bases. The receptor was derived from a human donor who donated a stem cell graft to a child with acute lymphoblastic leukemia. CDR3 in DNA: TGCAGTGCTAGACCCAGCGGGACCACAGATACGCAGTATTTT. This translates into CSARPSGTTDTQYF.